Shown below are 9 T cell receptor beta chains from a single sample sequenced in a study of beta chain features in type 1 diabetes. The study reverse transcribed the entire isolated RNA, so it sequenced expressed TCRB transcripts. Measured with immunoSEQ multiplex PCR; TCRdb has only the in-frame clones, and not every one. In the table there are under 800,000 clones, 15% to 17% of which are singletons. Sequencing used naive CD4+ T cells from blood. The receptor set was obtained from a man between 18 and 29 years old in good health.

The V gene is TRBV7-3, the J gene TRBJ1-3, with D unresolved. In germline, CDR1 is SGHTA, CDR2 FQGTGA. The CDR3 runs to 13 residues. Trimming took off 5 bases at V and 4 bases at J, with 9 bases between the two ends. The CDR3 nucleotides read TGTGCCAGCAGCCCTCGCTGGGGAAACACCATATATTTT. This codes for CASSPRWGNTIYF.

The genes are TRBV7-8 and TRBJ2-4; possibly TRBD2 for D (5 bases). The V gene's germline CDR1 is SGHVS and CDR2 FQNEAQ. The V and J ends lost 8 bases and 3 bases respectively, with 5 bases between them. This CDR3 has 11 residues. The DNA of the CDR3 is TGTGCCAGCGGAGGCAAAAACATTCAGTACTTC. This gives the protein CASGGKNIQYF.

A few counts support this clone. The V call is TRBV25-1, the J call TRBJ1-1; D ambiguous. The CDR3 extends over 17 amino acids. The V gene's germline CDR1 is MGHDK and CDR2 SYGVNS. V lost 1 base to trimming and J lost 5 bases, with 20 bases between them. The CDR3 sequence: CASSEFPTSWRTTEAFF. CDR3 DNA sequence: TGTGCCAGCAGTGAATTCCCCACAAGTTGGAGAACAACTGAAGCTTTCTTT.

Only a few counts were recorded for this clone. The chain carries TRBV4-3 and TRBJ1-2; D is perhaps TRBD1 (5 bases). This CDR3 has 16 residues. Trimming left V 4 bases short and J 4 bases short, with 19 bases between. The V gene's germline CDR1 is LGHNA and CDR2 YSLEER. CDR3 region: CASSPTQGQGPYGYTF. The CDR3 nucleotides read TGCGCCAGCAGCCCCACCCAAGGGCAGGGCCCCTATGGCTACACCTTC.

This clone came up a few times. The chain is built from TRBV7-8 and TRBJ1-2, with TRBD1 identical over 9 bases. CDR1 is SGHVS, CDR2 FQNEAQ, per germline. The CDR3 length is 16 residues. The ends lost 1 base at V and 2 bases at J; junction bases unmatched: 5. CDR3 nucleotide sequence: TGTGCCAGCAGCTTAGTGGGGACAGGGTCCAACTATGGCTACACCTTC. This gives the protein CASSLVGTGSNYGYTF.

This clone was counted a few times. The chain is built from TRBV7-2 and TRBJ2-7; D not resolved. V lost 5 bases to trimming and J lost 4 bases, with 9 bases between them. Germline CDR1 and CDR2: SGHTA and FQGNSA. The length of the CDR3 is 12 residues. Here the CDR3 reads CASSPGRYEQYF. The CDR3 region has the DNA TGTGCCAGCAGCCCAGGTCGATACGAGCAGTACTTC.

This clone has a handful of counts. A read error may produce the germline difference seen at one junction end. The V and J genes are TRBV14 and TRBJ2-1; 8 positions agree with TRBD2. The CDR3 spans 16 residues. Per the germline V gene, CDR1 is SGHDN and CDR2 is FVKESK. CDR3 sequence: CASSTSGRVFGNDQFF. The DNA of the CDR3 is TGTGCCAGCAGCACCTCCGGGAGGGTATTTGGCAATGACCAGTTCTTC.

This clone was observed a handful of times. The V call is TRBV18, the J call TRBJ1-2, with 8 bases identical to TRBD1. Looked up from germline, CDR1 is KGHSH and CDR2 is LQKENI. The CDR3 runs to 16 residues. J lost 4 bases, V lost 2 bases, and 9 bases had no gene match. The CDR3 here is CASSPSRGPYTYGYTF. The CDR3 region has the DNA TGTGCCAGCTCACCATCCAGGGGGCCTTACACCTATGGCTACACCTTC.

A word on this clone: This same CDR3 is encoded by further DNA sequences in the sample. The chain employs TRBV11-2 and TRBJ2-7; unclear D gene. The V end lost 5 bases, the J end lost 4 bases, and 6 bases lay between the germline ends. In germline, CDR1 is SGHAT, CDR2 FQNNGV. The CDR3 length is 11 residues. CDR3 nucleotide sequence: TGTGCCAGCAGCCCCTATTACGAGCAGTACTTC. It is translated as CASSPYYEQYF.